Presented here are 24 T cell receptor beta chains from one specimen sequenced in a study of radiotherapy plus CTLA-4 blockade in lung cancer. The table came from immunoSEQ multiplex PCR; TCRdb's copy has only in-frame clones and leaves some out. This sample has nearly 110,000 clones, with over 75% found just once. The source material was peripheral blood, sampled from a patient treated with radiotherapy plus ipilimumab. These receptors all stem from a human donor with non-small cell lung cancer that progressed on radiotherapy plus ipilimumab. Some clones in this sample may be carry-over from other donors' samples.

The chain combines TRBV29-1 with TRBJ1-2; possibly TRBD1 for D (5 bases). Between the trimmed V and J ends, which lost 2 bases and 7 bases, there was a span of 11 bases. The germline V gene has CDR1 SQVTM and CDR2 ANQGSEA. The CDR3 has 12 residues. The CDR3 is CSVELPGGGYTF. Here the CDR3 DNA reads TGCAGCGTTGAACTCCCCGGGGGTGGCTACACCTTC.

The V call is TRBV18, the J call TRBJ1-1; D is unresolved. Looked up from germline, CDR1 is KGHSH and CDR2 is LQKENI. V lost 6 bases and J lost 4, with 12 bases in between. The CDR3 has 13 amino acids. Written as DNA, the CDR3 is TGTGCCAGCTCCACGATCGCGGTCACTGAAGCTTTCTTT. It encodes CASSTIAVTEAFF.

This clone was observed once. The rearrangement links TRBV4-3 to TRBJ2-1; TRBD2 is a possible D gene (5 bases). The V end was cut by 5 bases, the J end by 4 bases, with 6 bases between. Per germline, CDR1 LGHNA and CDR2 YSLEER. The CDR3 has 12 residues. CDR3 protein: CASSSGYNEQFF. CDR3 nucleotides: TGCGCCAGCAGCTCGGGATACAATGAGCAGTTCTTC.

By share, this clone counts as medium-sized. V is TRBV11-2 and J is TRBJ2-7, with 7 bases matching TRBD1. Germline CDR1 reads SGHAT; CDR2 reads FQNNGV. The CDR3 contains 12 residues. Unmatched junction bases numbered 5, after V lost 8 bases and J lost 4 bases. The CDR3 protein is CASGTDVYEQYF. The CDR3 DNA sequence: TGTGCCAGCGGGACAGACGTTTACGAGCAGTACTTC.

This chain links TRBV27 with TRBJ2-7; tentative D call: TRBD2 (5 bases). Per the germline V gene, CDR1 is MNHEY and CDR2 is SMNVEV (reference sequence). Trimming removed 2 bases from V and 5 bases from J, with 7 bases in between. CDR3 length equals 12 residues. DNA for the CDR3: TGTGCCAGCAGTTTAATGGGAGACGAGCAGTACTTC. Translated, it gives CASSLMGDEQYF.

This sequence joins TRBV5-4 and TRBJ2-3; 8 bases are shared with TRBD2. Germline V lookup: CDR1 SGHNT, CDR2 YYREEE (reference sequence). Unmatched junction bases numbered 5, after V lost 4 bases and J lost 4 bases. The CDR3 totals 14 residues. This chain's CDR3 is CASSPSGGPDTQYF. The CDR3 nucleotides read TGTGCCAGCAGCCCAAGCGGGGGCCCAGATACGCAGTATTTT.

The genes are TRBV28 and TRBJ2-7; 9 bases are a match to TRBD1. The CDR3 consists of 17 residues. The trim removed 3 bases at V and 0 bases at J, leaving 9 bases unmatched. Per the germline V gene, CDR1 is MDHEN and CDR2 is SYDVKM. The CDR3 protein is CASSFPPGTGPSYEQYF. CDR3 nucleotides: TGTGCCAGCAGTTTTCCTCCCGGGACAGGGCCCTCCTACGAGCAGTACTTC.

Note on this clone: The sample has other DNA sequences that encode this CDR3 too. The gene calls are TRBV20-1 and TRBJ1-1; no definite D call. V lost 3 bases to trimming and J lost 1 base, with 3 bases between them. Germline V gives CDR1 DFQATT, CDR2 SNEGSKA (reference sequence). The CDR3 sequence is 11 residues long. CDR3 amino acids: CSARGNTEAFF. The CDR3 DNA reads TGCAGTGCTAGGGGGAACACTGAAGCTTTCTTT.

CDR3 in amino acids: CASSDDGLETQYF. The CDR3 bases are TGTGCCAGCAGCGATGACGGGCTTGAGACCCAGTACTTC. The rearrangement uses TRBV11-2 and TRBJ2-5; no clear D gene. Germline loops: CDR1 SGHAT, CDR2 FQNNGV. V lost 5 bases and J lost 5, with 12 bases in between. The CDR3 runs to 13 residues.

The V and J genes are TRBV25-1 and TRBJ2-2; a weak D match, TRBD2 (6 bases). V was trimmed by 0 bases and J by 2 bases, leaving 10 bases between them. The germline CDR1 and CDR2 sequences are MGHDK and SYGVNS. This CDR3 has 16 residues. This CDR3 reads CASSEYRGSNTGELFF. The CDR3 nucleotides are TGTGCCAGCAGTGAATATCGGGGGTCAAACACCGGGGAGCTGTTTTTT.

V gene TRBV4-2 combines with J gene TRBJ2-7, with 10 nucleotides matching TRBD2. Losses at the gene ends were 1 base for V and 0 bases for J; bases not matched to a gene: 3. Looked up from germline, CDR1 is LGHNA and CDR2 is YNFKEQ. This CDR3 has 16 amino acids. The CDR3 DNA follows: TGTGCCAGCAGCCAAGCTCGGACTAGCGGCTCCTACGAGCAGTACTTC. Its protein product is CASSQARTSGSYEQYF.

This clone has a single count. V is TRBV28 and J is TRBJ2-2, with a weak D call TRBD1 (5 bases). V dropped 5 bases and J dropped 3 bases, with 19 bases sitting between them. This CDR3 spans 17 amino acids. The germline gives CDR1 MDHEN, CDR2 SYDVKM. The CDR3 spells CASSQATGVWDTGELFF. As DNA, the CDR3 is TGTGCCAGCAGTCAAGCTACAGGTGTTTGGGACACCGGGGAGCTGTTTTTT.

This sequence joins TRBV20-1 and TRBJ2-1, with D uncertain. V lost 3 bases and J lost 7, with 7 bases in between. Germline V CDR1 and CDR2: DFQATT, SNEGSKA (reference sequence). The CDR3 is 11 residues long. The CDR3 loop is CSASDRNEQFF. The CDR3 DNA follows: TGCAGTGCTAGTGATAGAAATGAGCAGTTCTTC.

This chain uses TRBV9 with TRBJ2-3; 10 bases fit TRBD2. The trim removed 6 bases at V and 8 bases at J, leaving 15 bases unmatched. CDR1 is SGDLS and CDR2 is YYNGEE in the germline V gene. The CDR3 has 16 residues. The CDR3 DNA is TGTGCCAGCACCTGGGGGGAGCGGGGGGGCGTCGGTACGCAGTATTTT. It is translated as CASTWGERGGVGTQYF.

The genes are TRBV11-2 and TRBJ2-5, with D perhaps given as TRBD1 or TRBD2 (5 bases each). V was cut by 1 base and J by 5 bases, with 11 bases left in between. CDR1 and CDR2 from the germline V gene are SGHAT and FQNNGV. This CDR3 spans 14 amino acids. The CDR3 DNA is TGTGCCAGCAGCTTAGCAGGGACCAGGGAGACCCAGTACTTC. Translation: CASSLAGTRETQYF.

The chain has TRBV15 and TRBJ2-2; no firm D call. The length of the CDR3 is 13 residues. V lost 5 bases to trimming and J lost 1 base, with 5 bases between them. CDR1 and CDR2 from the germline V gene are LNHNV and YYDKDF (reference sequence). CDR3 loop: CATSLMNTGELFF. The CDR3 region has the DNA TGTGCCACCAGCCTGATGAACACCGGGGAGCTGTTTTTT.

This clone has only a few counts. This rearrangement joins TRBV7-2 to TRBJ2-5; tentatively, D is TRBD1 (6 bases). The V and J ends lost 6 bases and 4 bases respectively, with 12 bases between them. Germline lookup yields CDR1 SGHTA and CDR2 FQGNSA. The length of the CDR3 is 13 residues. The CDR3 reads CASRFRRGETQYF. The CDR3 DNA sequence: TGTGCCAGCAGATTCCGCAGGGGAGAGACCCAGTACTTC. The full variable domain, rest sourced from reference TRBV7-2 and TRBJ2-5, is GAGVSQSPSNKVTEKGKDVELRCDPISGHTALYWYRQSLGQGLEFLIYFQGNSAPDKSGLPSDRFSAERTGGSVSTLTIQRTQQEDSAVYLCASRFRRGETQYFGPGTRLLVL.

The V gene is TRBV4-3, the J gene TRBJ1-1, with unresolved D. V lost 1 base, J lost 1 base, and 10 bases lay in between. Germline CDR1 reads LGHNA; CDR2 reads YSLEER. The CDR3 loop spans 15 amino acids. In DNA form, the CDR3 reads TGCGCCAGCAGCCAAGGTCCCCAGGAGAACACTGAAGCTTTCTTT. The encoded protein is CASSQGPQENTEAFF.

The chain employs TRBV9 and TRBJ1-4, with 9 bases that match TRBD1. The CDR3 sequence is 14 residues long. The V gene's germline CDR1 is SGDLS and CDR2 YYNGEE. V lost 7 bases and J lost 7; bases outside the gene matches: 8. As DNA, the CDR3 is TGTGCCAGCCAGCCGGGACAGGGAGGTGAAAAACTGTTTTTT. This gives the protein CASQPGQGGEKLFF.

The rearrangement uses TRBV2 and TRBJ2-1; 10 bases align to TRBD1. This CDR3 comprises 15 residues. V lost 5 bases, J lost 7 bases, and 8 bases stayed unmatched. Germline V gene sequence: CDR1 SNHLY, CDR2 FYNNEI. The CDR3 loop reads CASSPRQGAFNEQFF. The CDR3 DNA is TGTGCCAGCAGTCCCCGACAGGGGGCATTTAATGAGCAGTTCTTC.

DNA for the CDR3: TGTGCCAGCAGCTTAGTATCAGGACAGGATCCTTCACCCCTCCACTTT. This encodes CASSLVSGQDPSPLHF. V is TRBV7-2 and J is TRBJ1-6; 7 bases are a match to TRBD1. Germline V gene lookup returns CDR1 SGHTA and CDR2 FQGNSA. There are 16 residues in the CDR3. V lost 1 base and J lost 9; bases outside the gene matches: 9.

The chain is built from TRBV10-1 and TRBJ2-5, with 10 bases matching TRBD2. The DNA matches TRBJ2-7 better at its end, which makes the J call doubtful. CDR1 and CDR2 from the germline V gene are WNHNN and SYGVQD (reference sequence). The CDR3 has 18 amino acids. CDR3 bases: TGCGCCAGCAGGGATATCCGTCTAGCGGGGGAAAGCTCCTACGAGCAGTACTTC. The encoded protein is CASRDIRLAGESSYEQYF.

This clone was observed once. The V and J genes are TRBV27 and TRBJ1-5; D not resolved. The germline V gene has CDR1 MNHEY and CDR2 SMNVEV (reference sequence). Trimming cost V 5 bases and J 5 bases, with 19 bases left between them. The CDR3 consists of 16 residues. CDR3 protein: CASSPEAWAGDQPQHF. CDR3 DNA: TGTGCCAGCAGTCCTGAAGCATGGGCCGGGGATCAGCCCCAGCATTTT.

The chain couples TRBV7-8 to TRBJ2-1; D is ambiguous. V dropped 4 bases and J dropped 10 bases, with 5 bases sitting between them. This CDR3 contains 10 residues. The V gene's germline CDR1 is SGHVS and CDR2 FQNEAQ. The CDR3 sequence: CASSSNEQFF. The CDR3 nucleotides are TGTGCCAGCAGCTCCAACGAGCAGTTCTTC.